Listed here is a single T cell receptor beta chain. The antigen remains unidentified. One entry per CDR3 protein results from TCRdb running MiXCR on the RT-PCR reads. The table shows 500,000 to 650,000 distinct CDR3 sequences, with about 7.6% occurring only once. This CDR3 comprises 16 residues. Trimming took 6 bases from V and 9 from J, leaving 24 bases between them. This specimen belongs to a study of response to subunit inactivated influenza vaccine. General observations from the study: The study's authors posited that every seasonal influenza vaccination enlists few new T cells.

The sequence came from a man between 50 and 69 years old who received an inactivated influenza vaccine. The rearrangement links TRBV12-3 or TRBV12-4 to TRBJ2-1, with D possibly being TRBD1 or TRBD2 (5 bases each). Material: PBMCs from blood, obtained about 24 months after vaccination. The DNA for the CDR3 is TGTGCCAGCAGCCCTCGGGACCGACGGCTTTGGGGTGAGCAGTTCTTC. Amino acids: CASSPRDRRLWGEQFF.